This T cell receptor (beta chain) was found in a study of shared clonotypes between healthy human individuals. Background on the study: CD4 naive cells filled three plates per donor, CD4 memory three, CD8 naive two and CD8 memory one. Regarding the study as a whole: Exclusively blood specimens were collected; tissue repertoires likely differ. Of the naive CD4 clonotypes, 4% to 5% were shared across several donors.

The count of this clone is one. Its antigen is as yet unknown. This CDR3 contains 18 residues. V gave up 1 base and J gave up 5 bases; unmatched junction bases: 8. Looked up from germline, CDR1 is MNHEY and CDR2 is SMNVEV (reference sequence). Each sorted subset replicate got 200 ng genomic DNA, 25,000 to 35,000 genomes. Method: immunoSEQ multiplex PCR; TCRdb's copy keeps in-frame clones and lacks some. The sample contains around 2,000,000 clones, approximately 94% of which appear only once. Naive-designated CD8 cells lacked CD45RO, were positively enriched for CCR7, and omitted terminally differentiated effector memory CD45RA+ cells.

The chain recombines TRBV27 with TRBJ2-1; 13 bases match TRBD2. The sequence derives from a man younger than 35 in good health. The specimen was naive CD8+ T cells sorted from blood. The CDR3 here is CASSLLRGLAGENNEQFF. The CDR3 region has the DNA TGTGCCAGCAGTTTATTGAGAGGACTAGCGGGAGAAAACAATGAGCAGTTCTTC.